The 9 T cell receptor beta chains below all came from one sample that was sequenced in a study of tumor and adjacent non-tumor tissue in lung cancer. Three rounds of nested PCR, following a modified ARM-PCR protocol, produced the TCRbeta library. One entry per CDR3 protein results from TCRdb running MiXCR on the multiplex PCR reads. The top ten clones hold under 20% of a sample with 35,000 to 55,000 distinct CDR3 sequences, 60% to 65% of them seen once. No cell sorting was done before RNA was extracted from the tissue. Distant lung tissue was collected more than 3 cm away from the tumor edge. Input material: distant non-tumor lung tissue. These receptor sequences come from a middle-aged woman with non-small cell lung cancer.

In regard to this clonotype: At one end, the junction sequence differs from germline, possibly due to a read error. V usage is TRBV4-2 and J usage is TRBJ2-4; D might be TRBD1 or TRBD2, each matching 6 bases. This CDR3 spans 18 amino acids. Germline V CDR1 and CDR2: LGHNA, YNFKEQ. DNA of the CDR3: TGTGCCAACAGCCCATCATGGACAGATAGCGGAGTAAAAAACATTCAGTACTTC. It is translated as CANSPSWTDSGVKNIQYF.

CDR3 residues: CANRSLRTGAYNEQFF. CDR3 sequence (DNA): TGTGCCAACAGAAGCCTTCGGACAGGTGCGTACAATGAGCAGTTCTTC. This chain joins TRBV11-2 and TRBJ2-1, with 7 bases identical to TRBD1. CDR3 length equals 16 residues. Germline CDR1 is SGHAT and CDR2 is FQNNGV. Losses at the gene ends were 10 bases for V and 4 bases for J; bases not matched to a gene: 16.

Concerning this clonotype itself: A much larger clone lies a single base off, so this may be a read error. The rearrangement joins TRBV6-6 to TRBJ1-3; 9 bases are shared with TRBD1. Germline CDR1 and CDR2: MNHNY and SVGAGI (reference sequence). This CDR3 is 16 amino acids long. CDR3 protein: CAGRPTTGGSGNTIYF. The CDR3 nucleotides read TGTGCCGGCAGACCGACGACAGGGGGAAGTGGAAACACCATATATTTT.

As regards this clonotype: A read error may account for a junction end that differs from germline. The chain uses TRBV11-3 and TRBJ2-1, with D uncertain. This CDR3 is 16 amino acids long. CDR1 and CDR2 (germline): SGHNT, YENEEA. The CDR3 nucleotides read TGCGTCAGCAGCCCGAGACCTAGGAGCCCCTACAATGAGCAGTTCTTC. This codes for CVSSPRPRSPYNEQFF.

The chain has TRBV4-1 and TRBJ2-5; D is tentatively TRBD1 or TRBD2 (5 bases each). Trimming removed 7 bases from V and 5 bases from J, with 20 bases in between. The CDR3 runs 15 residues. From germline, CDR1 is MGHRA and CDR2 YSYEKL. CDR3 sequence reads: CASNLDRDGTETQYF. DNA for the CDR3: TGCGCCAGCAACCTAGATCGGGACGGGACCGAGACCCAGTACTTC.

This clonotype was recorded a few times. This may be a read error: a much more frequent sequence differs by one nucleotide. This chain joins TRBV6-2 or TRBV6-3 and TRBJ2-5, with 13 bases that match TRBD2. The CDR3 sequence is 15 residues long. CDR1 and CDR2 from the germline V gene are MNHEY and SVGEGT. The CDR3 bases are TGTACCAGCGGACTAGCGGGAGTTGGGGAAGAGACCCAGTACTTC. As protein: CTSGLAGVGEETQYF.

The chain recombines TRBV4-2 with TRBJ2-1; 9 positions match TRBD2. The germline CDR1 and CDR2 sequences are LGHNA and YNFKEQ. The CDR3 has 16 residues. The CDR3 loop reads CGSSQDSGSSYNEQFF. Here the CDR3 DNA reads TGTGGTAGCAGCCAAGATAGCGGGAGCTCCTACAATGAGCAGTTCTTC.

This clonotype was detected once. This may be a read error: a much more frequent sequence differs by one nucleotide. This chain uses TRBV30 with TRBJ2-7, with 11 bases lining up with TRBD2. Germline values: CDR1 GTSNPN, CDR2 SVGIG (reference sequence). The CDR3 extends over 15 amino acids. CDR3 bases: TGTGTCTGGAGGGACACTAGCGGGAGTTCCTACGAGCAGTACTTC. Translating it yields CVWRDTSGSSYEQYF. The entire variable domain, with the rest obtained from reference TRBV30 and TRBJ2-7, is as follows: SQTIHQWPATLVQPVGSPLSLECTVEGTSNPNLYWYRQAAGRGLQLLFYSVGIGQISSEVPQNLSASRPQDRQFILSSKKLLLSDSGFYLCVWRDTSGSSYEQYFGPGTRLTVT.

Details on this clonotype: The CDR3 carries no conserved terminal phenylalanine or tryptophan, so it likely arises from a read error. V is TRBV11-2 and J is TRBJ2-2; no clear D gene. The CDR3 extends over 13 amino acids. The germline CDR1 and CDR2 sequences are SGHAT and FQNNGV. This CDR3 is CASSPIGPGELFS. The CDR3 DNA follows: TGCGCCAGCAGCCCCATCGGGCCCGGGGAGCTGTTTTCT.